The rows below give T cell receptor beta chains drawn from one sample of a study of cytomegalovirus exposure and HLA in healthy donors. Clones were sequenced by immunoSEQ multiplex PCR, and TCRdb holds only the in-frame ones, with some missing. The sample gives tens of thousands of clones, roughly 87% of which show up once; around 8.4% is in the top ten. Sequencing was done on a sample of PBMCs. The source is a woman aged 18-29 years in good health and CMV-seropositive. Both conserved end residues are part of each CDR3. A D gene is named only where the DNA matches it firmly. Clone size, where shown, is once, few, many, or a class for clones that have expanded.

d_gene	abundance	v_gene	len	j_gene	CDR3nt	CDR3aa
TRBD1	NA	TRBV19	20	TRBJ2-6	TGTGCCAGTAGTATGGCGGGACAGGGGGCCTCGAGCTCTGGGGCCAACGTCCTGACTTTC	CASSMAGQGASSSGANVLTF
NA	NA	TRBV6-8	19	TRBJ2-7	TGTGCCAGCAGTGGCCCGGGGGGCCTCTGTGGGCTGGACCTTCACGAGCAGTACTTC	CASSGPGGLCGLDLHEQYF
TRBD2	NA	TRBV19	15	TRBJ2-1	TGTGCCAGTAGTCGACCGACTAGCCGCTACAATGAGCAGTTCTTC	CASSRPTSRYNEQFF
TRBD1	NA	TRBV28	17	TRBJ1-1	TGTGCCAGCAGTTTCCGCCCCCGGGACAGGGAGAACACTGAAGCTTTCTTT	CASSFRPRDRENTEAFF
NA	NA	TRBV27	14	TRBJ1-1	TGTGCCAGCAGTCGGAGGGCGGGAGAGACTGAAGCTTTCTTT	CASSRRAGETEAFF
TRBD1	once	TRBV6-1	14	TRBJ2-7	TGTGCCAGCAGTTGGCGGACAGGGTCCTACGAGCAGTACTTC	CASSWRTGSYEQYF
TRBD1	NA	TRBV14	19	TRBJ1-1	TGTGCCAGCAGCCAAGATTATCGGGACAGGGGAATGAGGAACACTGAAGCTTTCTTT	CASSQDYRDRGMRNTEAFF
NA	NA	TRBV2	15	TRBJ2-6	TGTGCCAGCAGTGGACAGGTATCTGGGGCCAACGTCCTGACTTTC	CASSGQVSGANVLTF
NA	NA	TRBV14	15	TRBJ1-3	TGTGCCAGCAGCCGACAGGTTCCCTCTGGAAACACCATATATTTT	CASSRQVPSGNTIYF
TRBD1	once	TRBV5-1	15	TRBJ2-3	TGCGCCAGCAGCTTGGTTCAGGGGGCCGCAGATACGCAGTATTTT	CASSLVQGAADTQYF
NA	once	TRBV29-1	17	TRBJ2-5	TGCAGCGTTGACAGTGGACTTACGGGGGGCACCACAGAGACCCAGTACTTC	CSVDSGLTGGTTETQYF
NA	NA	TRBV28	14	TRBJ1-2	TGTGCCAGCCACACACCGGGACAAAACTATGGCTACACCTTC	CASHTPGQNYGYTF
TRBD2	NA	TRBV7-2	18	TRBJ2-2	TGTGCCAGCAGCTTAAGGGCTAGCGGGGGGTTTAGCACCGGGGAGCTGTTTTTT	CASSLRASGGFSTGELFF
NA	NA	TRBV5-1	13	TRBJ1-1	TGCGCCAGCAGCTTTGGGGCTGGGGGGGAGGCTTTCTTT	CASSFGAGGEAFF
NA	NA	TRBV19	14	TRBJ1-5	TGTGCCAGTAGCATGAAGACTGGAGATCAGCCCCAGCATTTT	CASSMKTGDQPQHF
TRBD1	NA	TRBV7-9	18	TRBJ1-4	TGTGCCAGCAGCGGAGCGACAGGGGGCCAAGCAACTAATGAAAAACTGTTTTTT	CASSGATGGQATNEKLFF
NA	NA	TRBV5-1	14	TRBJ1-1	TGCGCCAGCAGATGGGGCTCTATGAACACTGAAGCTTTCTTT	CASRWGSMNTEAFF
TRBD1	NA	TRBV7-2	16	TRBJ1-6	TGTGCCAGCAACCAGCGTATCGGGACAGGGAATTCACCCCTCCACTTT	CASNQRIGTGNSPLHF